The present entry profiles one T cell receptor beta chain with its context. This sample is part of a study of blood T cell repertoires in COVID-19. Per the study methods: By means of reference gene primer amplification, nucleated cell counts were estimated. The assay was immunoSEQ multiplex PCR, and TCRdb's table has in-frame clones only and misses some. V and J calls plus clone size are reproduced from that table; the DNA served to infer D and trimming. The sample consists of about 300,000 clones, just over 85% of them appearing once. Recovery meant two consecutive negative NP/OP PCR tests, professional clearance, or resolved symptoms. The CDR3 has 14 residues. From germline, CDR1 is ENHRY and CDR2 SYGVKD. V lost 11 bases, J lost 0 bases, and 9 bases stayed unmatched.

The TCR comes from a man younger than 45 who had recovered from COVID-19. The chain links TRBV10-3 to TRBJ2-7; 8 nucleotides line up with TRBD1. The sample taken for sequencing was PBMCs or T cells enriched from blood (not recorded which). The CDR3 region has the DNA TGTGCCGTAATGACAGGGGCCAGCTCCTACGAGCAGTACTTC. Residues: CAVMTGASSYEQYF.